This TCR beta chain emerged from a study of cytomegalovirus exposure and HLA in healthy donors. For the study at large: As an earlier analysis found, some 180 million T cells yielded 95 million to 130 million unique TCR beta sequences. Study-level findings and limits: The authors judged a highly shared variant cluster likely a sequencing artifact. A later analysis found that most CMV-associated TCR beta chains appeared HLA-restricted. Reportedly, a later analysis found an Asian-associated ancestry cluster had fewer N-insertions than the roughly 700-donor mean.

The PCR contained 60 Vbeta and 13 Jbeta primers. Profiling relied on immunoSEQ multiplex PCR, and the TCRdb table lists in-frame clones only, not all of them. The sample yields under 200,000 clones, around three quarters seen once. In its sample, this clone was seen once. Its specificity is unknown. CDR3 length: 13 residues. The germline V and J ends were trimmed by 5 bases and 4 bases, with 12 bases remaining between them. Per the germline V gene, CDR1 is PRHDT and CDR2 is FYEKMQ (reference sequence). The sequence derives from a woman under 40 in good health and CMV-seropositive. The chain recombines TRBV13 with TRBJ2-7; D not resolved. The sequenced sample was PBMCs. The CDR3 DNA sequence: TGTGCCAGCAGCCCGACGCGGTCTTACGAGCAGTACTTC. Encoded protein: CASSPTRSYEQYF.